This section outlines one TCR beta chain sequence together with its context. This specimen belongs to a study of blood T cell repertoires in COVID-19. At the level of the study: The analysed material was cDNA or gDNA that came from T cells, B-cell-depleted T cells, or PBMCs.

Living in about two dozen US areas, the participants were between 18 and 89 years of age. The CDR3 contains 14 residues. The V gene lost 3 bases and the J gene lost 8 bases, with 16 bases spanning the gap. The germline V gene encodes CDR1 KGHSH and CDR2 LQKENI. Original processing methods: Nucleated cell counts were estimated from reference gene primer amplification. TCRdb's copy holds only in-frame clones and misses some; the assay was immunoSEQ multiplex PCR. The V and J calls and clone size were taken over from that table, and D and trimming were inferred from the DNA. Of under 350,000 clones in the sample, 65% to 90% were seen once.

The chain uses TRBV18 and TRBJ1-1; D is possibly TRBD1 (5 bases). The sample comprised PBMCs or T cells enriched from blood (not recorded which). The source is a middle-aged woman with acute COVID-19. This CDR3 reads CASSPAGSGGEAFF. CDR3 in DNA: TGTGCCAGCTCACCGGCAGGGTCGGGAGGAGAAGCTTTCTTT.